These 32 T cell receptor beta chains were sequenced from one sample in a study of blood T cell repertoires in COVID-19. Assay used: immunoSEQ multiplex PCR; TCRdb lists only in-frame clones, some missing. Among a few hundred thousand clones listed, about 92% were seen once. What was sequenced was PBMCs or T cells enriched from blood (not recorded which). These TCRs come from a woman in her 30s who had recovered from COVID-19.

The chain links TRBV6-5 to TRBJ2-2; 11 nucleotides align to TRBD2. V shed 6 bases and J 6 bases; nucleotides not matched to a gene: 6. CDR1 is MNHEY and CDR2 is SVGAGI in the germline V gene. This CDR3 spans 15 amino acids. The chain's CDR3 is CASRIAGGLAGELFF. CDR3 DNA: TGTGCCAGCAGAATAGCGGGAGGGCTCGCCGGGGAGCTGTTTTTT.

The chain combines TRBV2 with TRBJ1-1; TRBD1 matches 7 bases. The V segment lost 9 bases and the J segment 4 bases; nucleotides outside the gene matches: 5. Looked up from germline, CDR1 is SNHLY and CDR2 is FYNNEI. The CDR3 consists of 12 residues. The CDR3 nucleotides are TGTGCCAGTTCTACAGGGGCCACTGAAGCTTTCTTT. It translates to CASSTGATEAFF.

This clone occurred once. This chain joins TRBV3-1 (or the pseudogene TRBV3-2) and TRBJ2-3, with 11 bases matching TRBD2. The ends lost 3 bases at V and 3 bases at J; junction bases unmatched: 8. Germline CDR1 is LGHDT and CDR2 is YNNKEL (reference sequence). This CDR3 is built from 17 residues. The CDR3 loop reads CASSHGASGGRTDTQYF. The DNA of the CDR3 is TGTGCCAGCAGCCATGGGGCTAGCGGGGGGAGGACAGATACGCAGTATTTT.

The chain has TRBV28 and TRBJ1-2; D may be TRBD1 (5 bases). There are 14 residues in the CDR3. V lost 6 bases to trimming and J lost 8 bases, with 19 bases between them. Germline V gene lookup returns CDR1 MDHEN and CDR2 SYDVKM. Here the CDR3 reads CASSPPLGGDGYTF. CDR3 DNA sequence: TGTGCCAGCAGCCCCCCTTTGGGGGGAGACGGCTACACCTTC.

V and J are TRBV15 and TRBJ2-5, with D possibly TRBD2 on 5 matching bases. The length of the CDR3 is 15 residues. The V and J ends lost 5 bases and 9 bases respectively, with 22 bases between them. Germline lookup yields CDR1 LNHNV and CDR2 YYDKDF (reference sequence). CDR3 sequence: CATSVAGGGDRAQYF. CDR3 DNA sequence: TGTGCCACCAGCGTAGCAGGAGGCGGTGATCGTGCCCAGTACTTC. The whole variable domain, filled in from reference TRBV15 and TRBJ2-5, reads DAMVIQNPRYQVTQFGKPVTLSCSQTLNHNVMYWYQQKSSQAPKLLFHYYDKDFNNEADTPDNFQSRRPNTSFCFLDIRSPGLGDTAMYLCATSVAGGGDRAQYFGPGTRLLVL.

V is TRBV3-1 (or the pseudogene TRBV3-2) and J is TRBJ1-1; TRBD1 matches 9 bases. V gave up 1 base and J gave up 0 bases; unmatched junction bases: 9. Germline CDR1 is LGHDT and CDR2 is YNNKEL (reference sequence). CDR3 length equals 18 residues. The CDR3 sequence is CASSQVDRGSKMNTEAFF. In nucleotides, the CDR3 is TGTGCCAGCAGCCAAGTCGACAGGGGGTCTAAAATGAACACTGAAGCTTTCTTT.

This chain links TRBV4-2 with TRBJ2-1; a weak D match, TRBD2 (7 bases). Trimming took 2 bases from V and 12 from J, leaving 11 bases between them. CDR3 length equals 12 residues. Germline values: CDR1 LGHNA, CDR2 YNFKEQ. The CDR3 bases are TGTGCCAGCAGCCAAAGGGAGGGGGGGCAGTTCTTC. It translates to CASSQREGGQFF.

This CDR3 is CASSLETSGGLSYEQYF. Here the CDR3 DNA reads TGTGCCAGCAGCTTGGAGACTAGCGGGGGTCTTTCCTACGAGCAGTACTTC. The chain joins TRBV11-3 to TRBJ2-7, with 12 bases lining up with TRBD2. Germline trimming cut 3 bases from V and 1 base from J; bases unmatched to any gene: 7. CDR3 size: 17 residues. The V gene's germline CDR1 is SGHNT and CDR2 YENEEA.

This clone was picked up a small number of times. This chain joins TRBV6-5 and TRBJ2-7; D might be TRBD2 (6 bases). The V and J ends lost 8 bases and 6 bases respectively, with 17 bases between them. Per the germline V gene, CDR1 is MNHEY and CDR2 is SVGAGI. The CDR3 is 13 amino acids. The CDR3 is CASGIGGPLEQYF. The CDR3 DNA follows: TGTGCCAGCGGAATCGGGGGTCCTCTCGAGCAGTACTTC.

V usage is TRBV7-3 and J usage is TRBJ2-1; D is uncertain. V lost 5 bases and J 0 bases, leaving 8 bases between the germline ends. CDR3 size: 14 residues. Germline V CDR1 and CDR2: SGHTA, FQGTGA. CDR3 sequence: CASSPTGSYNEQFF. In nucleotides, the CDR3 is TGTGCCAGCAGCCCTACCGGCTCCTACAATGAGCAGTTCTTC. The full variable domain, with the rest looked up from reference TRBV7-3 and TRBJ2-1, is GAGVSQTPSNKVTEKGKYVELRCDPISGHTALYWYRQSLGQGPEFLIYFQGTGAADDSGLPNDRFFAVRPEGSVSTLKIQRTERGDSAVYLCASSPTGSYNEQFFGPGTRLTVL.

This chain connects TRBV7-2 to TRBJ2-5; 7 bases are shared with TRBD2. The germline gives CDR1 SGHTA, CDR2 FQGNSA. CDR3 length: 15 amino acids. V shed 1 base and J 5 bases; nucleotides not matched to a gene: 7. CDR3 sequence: CASSLVVGGGETQYF. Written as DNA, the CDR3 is TGTGCCAGCAGCTTAGTAGTGGGGGGAGGGGAGACCCAGTACTTC.

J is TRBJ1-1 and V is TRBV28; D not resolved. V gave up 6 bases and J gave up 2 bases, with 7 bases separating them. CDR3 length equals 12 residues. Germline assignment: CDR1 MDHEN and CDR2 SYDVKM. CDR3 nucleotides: TGTGCCAGCAGGTCAGGAAACACTGAAGCTTTCTTT. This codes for CASRSGNTEAFF.

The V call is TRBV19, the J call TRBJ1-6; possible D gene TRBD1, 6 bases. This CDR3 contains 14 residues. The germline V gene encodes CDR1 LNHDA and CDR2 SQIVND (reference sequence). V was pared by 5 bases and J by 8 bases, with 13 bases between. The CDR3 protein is CASSPGAGDSPLHF. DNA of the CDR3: TGTGCCAGTAGTCCCGGGGCAGGGGATTCACCCCTCCACTTT.

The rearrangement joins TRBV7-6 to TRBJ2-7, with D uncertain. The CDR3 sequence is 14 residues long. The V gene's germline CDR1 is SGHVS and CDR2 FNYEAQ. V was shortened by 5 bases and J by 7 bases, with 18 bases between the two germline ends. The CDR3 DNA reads TGTGCCAGCAGCCCTCCTGAGCCTCCCTGGGAGCAGTACTTC. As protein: CASSPPEPPWEQYF.

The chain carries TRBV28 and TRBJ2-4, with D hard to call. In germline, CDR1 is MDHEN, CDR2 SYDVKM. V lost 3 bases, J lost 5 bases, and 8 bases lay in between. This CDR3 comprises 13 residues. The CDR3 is CASSFGRENIQYF. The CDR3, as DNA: TGTGCCAGCAGTTTTGGTAGAGAAAACATTCAGTACTTC.

CDR3 DNA: TGTGCCAGCAGCCCCGGGGAGGGAGGTCGCTACACCTTC. This codes for CASSPGEGGRYTF. The V call is TRBV3-1 (or the pseudogene TRBV3-2), the J call TRBJ1-2, with D hard to call. V was pared by 4 bases and J by 9 bases, with 15 bases between. The CDR3 consists of 13 residues. Germline V gene lookup returns CDR1 LGHDT and CDR2 YNNKEL (reference sequence).

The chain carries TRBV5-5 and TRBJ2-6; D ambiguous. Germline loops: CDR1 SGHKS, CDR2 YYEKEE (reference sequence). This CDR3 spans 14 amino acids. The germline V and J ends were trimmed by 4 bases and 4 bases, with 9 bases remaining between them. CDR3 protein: CASSLGAGANVLTF. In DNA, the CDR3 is TGTGCCAGCAGCCTGGGCGCAGGGGCCAACGTCCTGACTTTC. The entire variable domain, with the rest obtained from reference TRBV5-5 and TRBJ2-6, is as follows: DAGVTQSPTHLIKTRGQQVTLRCSPISGHKSVSWYQQVLGQGPQFIFQYYEKEERGRGNFPDRFSARQFPNYSSELNVNALLLGDSALYLCASSLGAGANVLTFGAGSRLTVL.

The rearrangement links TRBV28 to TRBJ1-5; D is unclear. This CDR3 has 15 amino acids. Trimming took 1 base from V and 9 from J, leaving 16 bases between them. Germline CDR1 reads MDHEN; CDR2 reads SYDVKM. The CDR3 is CASSLSGITSLPQHF. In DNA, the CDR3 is TGTGCCAGCAGTTTATCCGGGATTACAAGTCTGCCCCAGCATTTT. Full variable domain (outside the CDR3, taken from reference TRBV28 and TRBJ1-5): DVKVTQSSRYLVKRTGEKVFLECVQDMDHENMFWYRQDPGLGLRLIYFSYDVKMKEKGDIPEGYSVSREKKERFSLILESASTNQTSMYLCASSLSGITSLPQHFGDGTRLSIL.

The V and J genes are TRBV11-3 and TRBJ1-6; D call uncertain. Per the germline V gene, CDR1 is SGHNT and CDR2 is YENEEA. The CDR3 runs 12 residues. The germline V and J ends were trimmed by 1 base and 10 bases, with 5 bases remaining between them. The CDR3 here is CASSLAGSPLHF. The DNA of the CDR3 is TGTGCCAGCAGCTTAGCGGGATCACCCCTCCACTTT.

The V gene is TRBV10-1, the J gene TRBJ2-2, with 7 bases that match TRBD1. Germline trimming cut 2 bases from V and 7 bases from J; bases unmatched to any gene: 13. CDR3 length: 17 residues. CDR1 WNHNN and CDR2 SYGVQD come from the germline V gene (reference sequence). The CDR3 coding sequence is TGCGCCAGCAGTGAGAGTATCGACCAGGGGGAAAACGGGGAGCTGTTTTTT. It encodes CASSESIDQGENGELFF.

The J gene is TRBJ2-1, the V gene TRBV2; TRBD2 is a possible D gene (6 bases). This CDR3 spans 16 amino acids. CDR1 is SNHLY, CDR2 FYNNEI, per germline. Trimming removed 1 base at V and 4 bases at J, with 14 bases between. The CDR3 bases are TGTGCCAGCAGTGAAGGGTCGGACTATATTTACAATGAGCAGTTCTTC. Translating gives CASSEGSDYIYNEQFF. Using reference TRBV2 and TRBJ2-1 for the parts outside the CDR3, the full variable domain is EPEVTQTPSHQVTQMGQEVILRCVPISNHLYFYWYRQILGQKVEFLVSFYNNEISEKSEIFDDQFSVERPDGSNFTLKIRSTKLEDSAMYFCASSEGSDYIYNEQFFGPGTRLTVL.

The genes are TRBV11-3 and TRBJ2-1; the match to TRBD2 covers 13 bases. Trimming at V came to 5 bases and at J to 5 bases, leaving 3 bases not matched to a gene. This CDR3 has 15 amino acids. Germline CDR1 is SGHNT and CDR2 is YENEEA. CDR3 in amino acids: CASSGLAGVDNEQFF. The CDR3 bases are TGTGCCAGCAGCGGACTAGCGGGAGTTGACAATGAGCAGTTCTTC.

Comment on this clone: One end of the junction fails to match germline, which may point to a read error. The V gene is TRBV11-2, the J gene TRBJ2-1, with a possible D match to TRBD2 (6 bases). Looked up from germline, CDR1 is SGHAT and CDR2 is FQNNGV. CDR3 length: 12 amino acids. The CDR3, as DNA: TGTGCCAGCAGCCCCGGGACTCCGTGGTTTCTCTTC. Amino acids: CASSPGTPWFLF.

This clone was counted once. DNA for the CDR3: TGTGCCAGCAGCTTGGGACAGGGGACCACTGAAGCTTTCTTT. It translates to CASSLGQGTTEAFF. The chain carries TRBV7-3 and TRBJ1-1; 10 bases are a match to TRBD1. V was pared by 3 bases and J by 4 bases, with 2 bases of the junction left unmatched. The CDR3 consists of 14 residues. From germline, CDR1 is SGHTA and CDR2 FQGTGA.

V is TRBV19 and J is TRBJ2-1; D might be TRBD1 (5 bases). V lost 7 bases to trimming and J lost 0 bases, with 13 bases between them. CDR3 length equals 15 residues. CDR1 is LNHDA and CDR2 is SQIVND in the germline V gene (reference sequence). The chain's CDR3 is CASTTTVSSYNEQFF. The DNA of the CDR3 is TGTGCCAGTACCACGACAGTGAGCTCCTACAATGAGCAGTTCTTC.

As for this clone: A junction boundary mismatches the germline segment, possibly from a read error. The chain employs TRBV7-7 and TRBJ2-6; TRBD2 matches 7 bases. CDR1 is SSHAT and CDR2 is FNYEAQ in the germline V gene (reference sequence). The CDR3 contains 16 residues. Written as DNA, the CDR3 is TGTGCTAGCAGCCCTGGGAGGGGAGCCGGGGCCAACGTCCTGACTTTC. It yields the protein CASSPGRGAGANVLTF.

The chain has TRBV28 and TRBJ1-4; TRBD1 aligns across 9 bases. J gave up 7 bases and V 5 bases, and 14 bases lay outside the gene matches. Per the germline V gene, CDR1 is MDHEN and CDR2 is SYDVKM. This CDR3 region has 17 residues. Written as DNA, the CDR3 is TGTGCCAGCAGTCCTTCCGGGACAGGGCTGTGGAGTGAAAAACTGTTTTTT. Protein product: CASSPSGTGLWSEKLFF. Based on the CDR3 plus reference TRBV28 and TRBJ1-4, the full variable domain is DVKVTQSSRYLVKRTGEKVFLECVQDMDHENMFWYRQDPGLGLRLIYFSYDVKMKEKGDIPEGYSVSREKKERFSLILESASTNQTSMYLCASSPSGTGLWSEKLFFGSGTQLSVL.

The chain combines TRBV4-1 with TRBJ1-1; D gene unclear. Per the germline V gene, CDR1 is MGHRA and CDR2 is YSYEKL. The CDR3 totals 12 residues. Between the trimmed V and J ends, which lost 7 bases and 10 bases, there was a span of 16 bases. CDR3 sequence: CASTNLDGSAFF. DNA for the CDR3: TGCGCCAGCACTAACCTAGACGGGTCAGCTTTCTTT.

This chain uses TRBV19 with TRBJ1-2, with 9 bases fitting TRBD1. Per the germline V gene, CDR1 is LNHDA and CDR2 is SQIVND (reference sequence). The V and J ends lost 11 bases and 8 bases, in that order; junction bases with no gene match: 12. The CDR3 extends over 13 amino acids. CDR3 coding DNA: TGTGCCTCCACCGGGACAGGGCTGTGGGGCTACACCTTC. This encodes CASTGTGLWGYTF. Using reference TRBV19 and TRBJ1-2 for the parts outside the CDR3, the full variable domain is DGGITQSPKYLFRKEGQNVTLSCEQNLNHDAMYWYRQDPGQGLRLIYYSQIVNDFQKGDIAEGYSVSREKKESFPLTVTSAQKNPTAFYLCASTGTGLWGYTFGSGTRLTVV.

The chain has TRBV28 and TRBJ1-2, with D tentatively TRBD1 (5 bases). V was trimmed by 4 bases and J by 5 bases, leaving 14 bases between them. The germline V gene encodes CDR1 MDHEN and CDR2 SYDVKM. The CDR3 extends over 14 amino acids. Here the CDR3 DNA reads TGTGCCAGCAGTTCCCCGGGGGTTGGGTATGGCTACACCTTC. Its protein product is CASSSPGVGYGYTF.

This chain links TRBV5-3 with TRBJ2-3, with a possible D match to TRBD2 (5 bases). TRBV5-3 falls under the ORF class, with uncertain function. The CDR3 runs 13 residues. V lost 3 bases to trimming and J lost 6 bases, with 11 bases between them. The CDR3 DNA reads TGTGCCAGAAGCTCGGAGTGCGGGGATACGCAGTATTTT. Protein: CARSSECGDTQYF.

CDR3 sequence reads: CASNRDRTDTEAFF. In DNA form, the CDR3 reads TGCGCCAGCAACCGTGACAGGACCGACACTGAAGCTTTCTTT. This chain connects TRBV5-1 to TRBJ1-1; D perhaps matches TRBD1 (6 bases). There are 14 residues in the CDR3. Trimming took off 6 bases at V and 3 bases at J, with 15 bases between the two ends. Germline V gene data show CDR1 as SGHRS and CDR2 as YFSETQ.